One sample yielded the 17 T cell receptor beta chains listed below, sequenced in a study of T cells in tumors after PD-1 blockade. The protocol was immunoSEQ multiplex PCR, while the TCRdb copy is restricted to in-frame clones and leaves out a portion. In the table there are 45,000 to 60,000 clones, nearly 80% of which are singletons. The sequencing here drew on PBMCs, taken before anti-PD-1 treatment. The receptors derive from a human donor with basal cell carcinoma.

The table lists this clone with a count of one. The chain links TRBV6-6 to TRBJ1-6; D remains ambiguous. Trimming stripped 8 bases from V and 8 bases from J, with 10 bases between. Germline CDR1 MNHNY, CDR2 SVGAGI (reference sequence). The CDR3 extends over 12 amino acids. The CDR3 DNA reads TGTGCCAGCGGCACAGAATATTCACCCCTCCACTTT. Its translation is CASGTEYSPLHF.

CDR3 residues: CASSLNGMNTEAFF. DNA for the CDR3: TGCGCCAGCAGCTTGAACGGAATGAACACTGAAGCTTTCTTT. The chain links TRBV5-1 to TRBJ1-1; unclear D gene. The germline CDR1 and CDR2 sequences are SGHRS and YFSETQ. The CDR3 is 14 residues long. The V end lost 1 base, the J end lost 0 bases, and 7 bases lay between the germline ends. The variable domain in full, with the rest retrieved from reference TRBV5-1 and TRBJ1-1, is KAGVTQTPRYLIKTRGQQVTLSCSPISGHRSVSWYQQTPGQGLQFLFEYFSETQRNKGNFPGRFSGRQFSNSRSEMNVSTLELGDSALYLCASSLNGMNTEAFFGQGTRLTVV.

The genes are TRBV5-6 and TRBJ1-2; D call uncertain. The CDR3 runs 13 residues. The germline CDR1 and CDR2 sequences are SGHDT and YYEEEE. V was shortened by 4 bases and J by 2 bases, with 9 bases between the two germline ends. CDR3 DNA: TGTGCCAGCAGCGACGGACGGAACTATGGCTACACCTTC. Protein sequence: CASSDGRNYGYTF.

This clone was counted only a few times. The V call is TRBV30, the J call TRBJ1-5; TRBD1 might be the D (5 bases). V was shortened by 0 bases and J by 6 bases, with 12 bases between the two germline ends. CDR1 and CDR2 (germline): GTSNPN, SVGIG (reference sequence). The CDR3 has 14 amino acids. This chain's CDR3 is CAWSVGQGGQPQHF. The CDR3 DNA is TGTGCCTGGAGTGTAGGGCAGGGAGGTCAGCCCCAGCATTTT. The variable domain in full, with the rest retrieved from reference TRBV30 and TRBJ1-5, is SQTIHQWPATLVQPVGSPLSLECTVEGTSNPNLYWYRQAAGRGLQLLFYSVGIGQISSEVPQNLSASRPQDRQFILSSKKLLLSDSGFYLCAWSVGQGGQPQHFGDGTRLSIL.

The V and J genes are TRBV23-1 and TRBJ2-1; 11 nucleotides match TRBD2. TRBV23-1 qualifies as an ORF whose function is uncertain. After removal of 4 bases from V and 5 bases from J, the junction contained 7 bases not matched to a gene. The CDR3 is 16 amino acids. For the CDR3, the DNA is TGCGCCAGCAGTCGCATAGCGGGAGGGAAGAACAATGAGCAGTTCTTC. Translated: CASSRIAGGKNNEQFF.

The chain couples TRBV6-6 to TRBJ1-6; 9 nucleotides line up with TRBD1. This CDR3 is built from 16 residues. CDR1 is MNHNY, CDR2 SVGAGI, per germline (reference sequence). J lost 10 bases, V lost 6 bases, and 13 bases had no gene match. The CDR3 protein is CASRSTLGQGNSPLHF. The CDR3 DNA sequence: TGTGCCAGCAGGTCAACCCTGGGACAGGGTAACTCACCCCTCCACTTT.

This rearrangement joins TRBV6-1 to TRBJ1-1, with D possibly matching TRBD1 (6 bases). Trimming removed 3 bases from V and 5 bases from J, with 10 bases in between. Germline CDR1 is MNHNS and CDR2 is SASEGT. This CDR3 is built from 13 residues. The CDR3 region has the DNA TGTGCCAGCAGTGACCAGGGGAAGACTGAAGCTTTCTTT. It codes for CASSDQGKTEAFF.

This clone was detected a few times. The chain couples TRBV3-1 (or the pseudogene TRBV3-2) to TRBJ1-6; D remains unclear. Germline loops: CDR1 LGHDT, CDR2 YNNKEL (reference sequence). V lost 3 bases, J lost 5 bases, and 2 bases lay in between. The CDR3 runs to 12 residues. The CDR3 DNA sequence: TGTGCCAGCAGCCACAATAATTCACCCCTCCACTTT. It specifies CASSHNNSPLHF.

This sequence joins TRBV5-5 and TRBJ1-2; 7 bases fit TRBD1. The CDR3 spans 12 residues. Germline CDR1 and CDR2: SGHKS and YYEKEE (reference sequence). V lost 7 bases and J lost 2; bases outside the gene matches: 2. CDR3 residues: CASGGQNYGYTF. The DNA of the CDR3 is TGTGCCAGCGGGGGACAGAACTATGGCTACACCTTC. Based on the CDR3 plus reference TRBV5-5 and TRBJ1-2, the full variable domain is DAGVTQSPTHLIKTRGQQVTLRCSPISGHKSVSWYQQVLGQGPQFIFQYYEKEERGRGNFPDRFSARQFPNYSSELNVNALLLGDSALYLCASGGQNYGYTFGSGTRLTVV.

The DNA of the CDR3 is TGTGCCAGCAGCCTCCAATCGGGACTAAGCCCCTATGGCTACACCTTC. Translating gives CASSLQSGLSPYGYTF. The genes are TRBV28 and TRBJ1-2; tentative D call: TRBD1 (5 bases). Trimming stripped 6 bases from V and 4 bases from J, with 21 bases between. The germline gives CDR1 MDHEN, CDR2 SYDVKM. The CDR3 consists of 16 residues.

The chain employs TRBV7-6 and TRBJ2-7; tentatively, D is TRBD1 (5 bases). The V end lost 1 base, the J end lost 2 bases, and 9 bases lay between the germline ends. The CDR3 is made up of 14 amino acids. CDR1 is SGHVS and CDR2 is FNYEAQ in the germline V gene. CDR3 residues: CASSLEQGPYEQYF. The CDR3 DNA is TGTGCCAGCAGCTTAGAGCAGGGCCCCTACGAGCAGTACTTC.

This clone was observed a handful of times. The chain couples TRBV6-4 to TRBJ2-5; possible D gene TRBD2, 6 bases. The CDR3 length is 13 residues. Trimming took off 8 bases at V and 4 bases at J, with 14 bases between the two ends. Germline-derived CDR1 and CDR2 are MRHNA and SNTAGT. CDR3 nucleotides: TGTGCCAGCGCTAGGGACTCGATAGAGACCCAGTACTTC. Translated: CASARDSIETQYF.

CDR3 loop: CASSVGQNYEQYF. In DNA form, the CDR3 reads TGTGCCAGCAGCGTAGGGCAGAACTACGAGCAGTACTTC. The V gene is TRBV9, the J gene TRBJ2-7; D is unresolved. This CDR3 is 13 amino acids long. Between the trimmed V and J ends, which lost 0 bases and 3 bases, there was a span of 7 bases. Germline CDR1 and CDR2: SGDLS and YYNGEE. The full variable domain, in which reference TRBV9 and TRBJ2-7 provide the parts outside the CDR3, is DSGVTQTPKHLITATGQRVTLRCSPRSGDLSVYWYQQSLDQGLQFLIQYYNGEERAKGNILERFSAQQFPDLHSELNLSSLELGDSALYFCASSVGQNYEQYFGPGTRLTVT.

J is TRBJ1-1 and V is TRBV7-9; D gene uncertain. V was pared by 4 bases and J by 5 bases, with 14 bases between. The V gene's germline CDR1 is SEHNR and CDR2 FQNEAQ (reference sequence). The length of the CDR3 is 14 residues. CDR3 bases: TGTGCCAGCAGCTCCTCCGGAGGGTTTACTGAAGCTTTCTTT. The encoded protein is CASSSSGGFTEAFF.

The chain links TRBV19 to TRBJ1-1; 9 nucleotides agree with TRBD1. The germline V gene has CDR1 LNHDA and CDR2 SQIVND (reference sequence). The CDR3 has 17 residues. V lost 4 bases, J lost 0 bases, and 9 bases stayed unmatched. CDR3 nucleotide sequence: TGTGCCAGTAGTAAGACAGGGGGTTTCACAATGAACACTGAAGCTTTCTTT. Its protein is CASSKTGGFTMNTEAFF.

The chain has TRBV10-1 and TRBJ1-2, with D hard to call. Germline values: CDR1 WNHNN, CDR2 SYGVQD (reference sequence). This CDR3 has 13 amino acids. Trimming removed 8 bases at V and 4 bases at J, with 14 bases between. DNA for the CDR3: TGCGCCAGCGAAGCGCGCAAGGTCTATGGCTACACCTTC. Translating it yields CASEARKVYGYTF.

The rearrangement links TRBV3-1 (or the pseudogene TRBV3-2) to TRBJ2-7, with D unclear. The ends were cut back, 4 bases at V and 3 bases at J, with 13 bases in the middle. Per the germline V gene, CDR1 is LGHDT and CDR2 is YNNKEL (reference sequence). CDR3 length: 14 amino acids. CDR3 protein: CASSPSGGSYEQYF. The CDR3 DNA is TGTGCCAGCAGCCCTTCTGGCGGAAGCTACGAGCAGTACTTC.